This T cell receptor beta chain was obtained from a study of T cell responses to AZD1222 COVID-19 vaccine. This clone was seen once. Trimming removed 0 bases at V and 6 bases at J, with 17 bases between. CDR3 length: 15 residues. Per the germline V gene, CDR1 is GTSNPN and CDR2 is SVGIG (reference sequence). TCRdb's copy holds only in-frame clones and misses some; the assay was immunoSEQ multiplex PCR. The sample lists about 100,000 clones, about 86% seen once, with 5% to 6.5% in the top ten. This sequence was found in an adult in good health. The rearrangement uses TRBV30 and TRBJ1-2; D not certain. The input for sequencing was peripheral blood, taken on day 0 of AZD1222 vaccination. CDR3 DNA: TGTGCCTGGAGTGTACATGGAGGGCGAACGGATGGCTACACCTTC. This translates into CAWSVHGGRTDGYTF.